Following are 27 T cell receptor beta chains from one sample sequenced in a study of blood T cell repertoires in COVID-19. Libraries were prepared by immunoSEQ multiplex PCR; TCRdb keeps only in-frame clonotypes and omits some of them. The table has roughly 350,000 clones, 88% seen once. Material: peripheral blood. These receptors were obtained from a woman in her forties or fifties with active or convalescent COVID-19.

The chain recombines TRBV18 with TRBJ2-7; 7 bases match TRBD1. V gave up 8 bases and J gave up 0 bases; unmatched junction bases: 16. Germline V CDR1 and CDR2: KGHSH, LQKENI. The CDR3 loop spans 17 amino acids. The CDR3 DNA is TGTGCCAGCCGAACGGACAGGAACCTTTTAAGCTCCTACGAGCAGTACTTC. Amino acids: CASRTDRNLLSSYEQYF.

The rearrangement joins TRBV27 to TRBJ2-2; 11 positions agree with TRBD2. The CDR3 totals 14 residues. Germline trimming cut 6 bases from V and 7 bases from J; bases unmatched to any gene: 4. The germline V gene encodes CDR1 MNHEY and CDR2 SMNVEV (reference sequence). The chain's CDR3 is CASSRGTSGGELFF. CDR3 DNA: TGTGCCAGCAGCAGAGGGACTAGCGGCGGGGAGCTGTTTTTT.

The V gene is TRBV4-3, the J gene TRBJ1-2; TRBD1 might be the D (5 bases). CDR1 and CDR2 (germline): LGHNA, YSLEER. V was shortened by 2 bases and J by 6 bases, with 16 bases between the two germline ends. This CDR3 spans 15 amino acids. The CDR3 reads CASSQKAGNLNGYTF. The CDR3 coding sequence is TGCGCCAGCAGCCAAAAGGCAGGGAATTTGAATGGCTACACCTTC.

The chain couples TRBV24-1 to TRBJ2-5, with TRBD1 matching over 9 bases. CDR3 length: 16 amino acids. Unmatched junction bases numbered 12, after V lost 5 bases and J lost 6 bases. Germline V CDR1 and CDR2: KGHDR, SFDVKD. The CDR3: CATSGGTGLGEKTQYF. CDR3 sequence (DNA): TGTGCCACCAGTGGCGGGACAGGGTTAGGAGAGAAGACCCAGTACTTC.

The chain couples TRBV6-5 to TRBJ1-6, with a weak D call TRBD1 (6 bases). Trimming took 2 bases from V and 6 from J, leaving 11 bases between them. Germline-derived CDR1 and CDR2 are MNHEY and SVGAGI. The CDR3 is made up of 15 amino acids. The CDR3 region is CASSYGGLSNSPLHF. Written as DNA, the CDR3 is TGTGCCAGCAGTTACGGGGGCTTAAGTAATTCACCCCTCCACTTT.

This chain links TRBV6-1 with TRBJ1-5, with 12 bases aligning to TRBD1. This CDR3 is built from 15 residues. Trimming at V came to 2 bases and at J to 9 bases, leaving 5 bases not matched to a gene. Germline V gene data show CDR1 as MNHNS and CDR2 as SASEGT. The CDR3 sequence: CASSEMGQGATPQHF. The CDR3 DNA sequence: TGTGCCAGCAGTGAAATGGGACAGGGGGCGACGCCCCAGCATTTT.

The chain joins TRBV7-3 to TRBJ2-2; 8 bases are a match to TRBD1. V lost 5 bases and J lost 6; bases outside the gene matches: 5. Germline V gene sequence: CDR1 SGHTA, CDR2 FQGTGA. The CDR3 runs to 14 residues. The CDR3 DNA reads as TGTGCCAGCAGCCTCGGACAGGGAGCCGGGGAGCTGTTTTTT. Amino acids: CASSLGQGAGELFF.

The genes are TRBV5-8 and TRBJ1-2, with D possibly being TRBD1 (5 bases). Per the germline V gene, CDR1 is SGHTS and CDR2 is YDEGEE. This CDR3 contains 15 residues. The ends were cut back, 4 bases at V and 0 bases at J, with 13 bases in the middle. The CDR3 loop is CASSPGLKSNYGYTF. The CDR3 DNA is TGTGCCAGCAGCCCGGGACTCAAGTCTAACTATGGCTACACCTTC.

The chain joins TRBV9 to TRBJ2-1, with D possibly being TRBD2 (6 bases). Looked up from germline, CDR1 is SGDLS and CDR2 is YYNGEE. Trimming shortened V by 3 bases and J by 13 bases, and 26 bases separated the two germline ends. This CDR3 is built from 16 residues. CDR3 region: CASSGQATSERRGQFF. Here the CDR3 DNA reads TGTGCCAGCAGCGGCCAGGCGACAAGCGAGAGGAGGGGCCAGTTCTTC.

In nucleotides, the CDR3 is TGCAGCGTTGTAGGGGATAATCAGCCCCAGCATTTT. It codes for CSVVGDNQPQHF. The chain employs TRBV29-1 and TRBJ1-5; maybe TRBD1 (5 bases). Germline assignment: CDR1 SQVTM and CDR2 ANQGSEA. The CDR3 sequence is 12 residues long. V gave up 4 bases and J gave up 4 bases, with 8 bases separating them.

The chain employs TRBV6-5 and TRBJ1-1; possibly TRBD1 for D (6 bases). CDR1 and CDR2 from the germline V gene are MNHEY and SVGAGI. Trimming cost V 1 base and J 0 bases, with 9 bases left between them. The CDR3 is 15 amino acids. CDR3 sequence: CASSYFRGLNTEAFF. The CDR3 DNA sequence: TGTGCCAGCAGTTACTTCAGGGGCCTGAACACTGAAGCTTTCTTT.

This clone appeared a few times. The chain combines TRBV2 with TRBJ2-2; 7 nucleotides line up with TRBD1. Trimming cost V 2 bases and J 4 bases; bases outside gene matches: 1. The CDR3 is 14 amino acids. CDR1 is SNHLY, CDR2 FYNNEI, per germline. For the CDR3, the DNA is TGTGCCAGCAGTGAAAACAGGGGCACCGGGGAGCTGTTTTTT. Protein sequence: CASSENRGTGELFF.

CDR3 nucleotides: TGTGCCAGCGCCCAGACAGGACCTAACTATGGCTACACCTTC. This encodes CASAQTGPNYGYTF. The V gene is TRBV14, the J gene TRBJ1-2; D is possibly TRBD1 (6 bases). CDR1 SGHDN and CDR2 FVKESK come from the germline V gene. The CDR3 totals 14 residues. Trimming took off 8 bases at V and 0 bases at J, with 13 bases between the two ends.

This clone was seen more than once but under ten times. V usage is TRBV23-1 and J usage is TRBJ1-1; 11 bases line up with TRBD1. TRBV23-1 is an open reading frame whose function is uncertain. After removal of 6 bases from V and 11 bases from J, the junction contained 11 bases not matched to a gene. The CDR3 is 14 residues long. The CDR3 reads CASSPNGQGAGAFF. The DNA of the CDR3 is TGCGCCAGCAGCCCAAACGGACAGGGGGCCGGGGCTTTCTTT.

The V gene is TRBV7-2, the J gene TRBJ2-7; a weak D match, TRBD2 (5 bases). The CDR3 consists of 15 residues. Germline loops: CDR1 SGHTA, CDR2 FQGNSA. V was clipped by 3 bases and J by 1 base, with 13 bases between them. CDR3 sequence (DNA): TGTGCCAGCAGCTTTTCGAGAGGGAAGTCCTACGAGCAGTACTTC. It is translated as CASSFSRGKSYEQYF.

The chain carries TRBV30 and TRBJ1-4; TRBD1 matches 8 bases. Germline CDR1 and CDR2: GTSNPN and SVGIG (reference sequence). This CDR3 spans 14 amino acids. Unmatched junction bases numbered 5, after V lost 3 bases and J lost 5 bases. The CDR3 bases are TGTGCCTGGAGGCCGACAGGGGTAAATGAAAAACTGTTTTTT. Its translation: CAWRPTGVNEKLFF.

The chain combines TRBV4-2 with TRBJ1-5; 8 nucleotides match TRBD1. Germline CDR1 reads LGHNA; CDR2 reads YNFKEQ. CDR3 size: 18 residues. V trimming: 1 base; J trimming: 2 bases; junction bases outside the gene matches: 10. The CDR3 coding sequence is TGTGCCAGCAGCCAAGCGGACAGGGAGTTCGGGGGCAATCAGCCCCAGCATTTT. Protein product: CASSQADREFGGNQPQHF.

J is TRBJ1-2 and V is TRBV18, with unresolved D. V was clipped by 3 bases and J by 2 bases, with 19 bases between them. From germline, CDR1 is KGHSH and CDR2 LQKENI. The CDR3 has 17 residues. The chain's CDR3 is CASSPRRGLTPNYGYTF. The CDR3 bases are TGTGCCAGCTCACCCCGGCGGGGATTGACCCCAAACTATGGCTACACCTTC.

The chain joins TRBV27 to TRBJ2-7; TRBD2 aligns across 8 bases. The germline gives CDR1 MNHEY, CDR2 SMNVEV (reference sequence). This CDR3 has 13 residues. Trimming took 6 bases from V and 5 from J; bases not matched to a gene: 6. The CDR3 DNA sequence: TGTGCCAGCAGACCCCGGGGGGGTAACGAGCAGTACTTC. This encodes CASRPRGGNEQYF.

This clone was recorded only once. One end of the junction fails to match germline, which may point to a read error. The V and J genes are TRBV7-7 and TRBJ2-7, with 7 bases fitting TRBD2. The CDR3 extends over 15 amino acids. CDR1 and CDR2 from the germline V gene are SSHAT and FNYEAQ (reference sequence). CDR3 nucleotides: TGTGCTAGCAGCTTACTCCTTGGGGGGGACCACGAGCAGTACTTC. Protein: CASSLLLGGDHEQYF.

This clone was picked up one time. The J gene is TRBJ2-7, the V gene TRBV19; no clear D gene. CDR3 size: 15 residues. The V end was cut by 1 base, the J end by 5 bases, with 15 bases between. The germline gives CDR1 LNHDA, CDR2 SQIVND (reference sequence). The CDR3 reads CASSIGRPAVDEQYF. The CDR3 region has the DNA TGTGCCAGTAGTATAGGCAGGCCCGCTGTCGACGAGCAGTACTTC.

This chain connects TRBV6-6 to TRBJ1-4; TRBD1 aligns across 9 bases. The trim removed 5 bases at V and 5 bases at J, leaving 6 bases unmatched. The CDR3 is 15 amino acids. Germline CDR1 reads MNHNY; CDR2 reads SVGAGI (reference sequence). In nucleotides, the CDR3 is TGTGCCAGCAGTAAACCGGGACAGGGAAATGAAAAACTGTTTTTT. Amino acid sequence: CASSKPGQGNEKLFF.

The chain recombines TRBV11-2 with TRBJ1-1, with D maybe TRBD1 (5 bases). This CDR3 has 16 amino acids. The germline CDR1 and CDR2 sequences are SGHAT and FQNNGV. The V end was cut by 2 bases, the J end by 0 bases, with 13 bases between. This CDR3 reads CASSLTGSKVNTEAFF. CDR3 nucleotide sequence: TGTGCCAGCAGCTTAACAGGTTCTAAGGTGAACACTGAAGCTTTCTTT.

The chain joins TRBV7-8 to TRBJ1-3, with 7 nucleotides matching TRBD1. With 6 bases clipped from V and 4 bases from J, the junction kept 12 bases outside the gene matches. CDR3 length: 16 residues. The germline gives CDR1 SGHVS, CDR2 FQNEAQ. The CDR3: CASSANSQGRGNTIYF. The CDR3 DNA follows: TGTGCCAGCAGTGCCAATTCACAGGGGAGAGGAAACACCATATATTTT.

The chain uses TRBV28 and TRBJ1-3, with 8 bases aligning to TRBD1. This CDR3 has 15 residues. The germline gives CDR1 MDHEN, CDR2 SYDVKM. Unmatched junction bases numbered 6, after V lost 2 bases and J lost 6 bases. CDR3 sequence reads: CASSLGDRSINTIYF. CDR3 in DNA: TGTGCCAGCAGTTTAGGGGACAGGAGTATAAACACCATATATTTT. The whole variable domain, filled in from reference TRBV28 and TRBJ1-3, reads DVKVTQSSRYLVKRTGEKVFLECVQDMDHENMFWYRQDPGLGLRLIYFSYDVKMKEKGDIPEGYSVSREKKERFSLILESASTNQTSMYLCASSLGDRSINTIYFGEGSWLTVV.

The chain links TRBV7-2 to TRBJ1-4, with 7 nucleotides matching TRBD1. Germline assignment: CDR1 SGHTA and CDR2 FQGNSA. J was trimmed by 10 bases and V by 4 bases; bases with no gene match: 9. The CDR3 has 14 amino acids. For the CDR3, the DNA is TGTGCCAGCAGCTCGACAGGGCGGAGGGCAAAACTGTTTTTT. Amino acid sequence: CASSSTGRRAKLFF. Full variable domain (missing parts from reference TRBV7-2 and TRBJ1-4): GAGVSQSPSNKVTEKGKDVELRCDPISGHTALYWYRQSLGQGLEFLIYFQGNSAPDKSGLPSDRFSAERTGGSVSTLTIQRTQQEDSAVYLCASSSTGRRAKLFFGSGTQLSVL.

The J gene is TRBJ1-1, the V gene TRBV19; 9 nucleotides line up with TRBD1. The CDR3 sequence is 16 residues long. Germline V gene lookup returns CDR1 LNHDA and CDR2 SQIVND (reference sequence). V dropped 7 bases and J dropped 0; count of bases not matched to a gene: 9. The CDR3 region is CASTLGTGRMNTEAFF. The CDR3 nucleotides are TGTGCCAGTACGCTAGGGACAGGGAGAATGAACACTGAAGCTTTCTTT. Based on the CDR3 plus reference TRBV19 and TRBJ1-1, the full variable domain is DGGITQSPKYLFRKEGQNVTLSCEQNLNHDAMYWYRQDPGQGLRLIYYSQIVNDFQKGDIAEGYSVSREKKESFPLTVTSAQKNPTAFYLCASTLGTGRMNTEAFFGQGTRLTVV.